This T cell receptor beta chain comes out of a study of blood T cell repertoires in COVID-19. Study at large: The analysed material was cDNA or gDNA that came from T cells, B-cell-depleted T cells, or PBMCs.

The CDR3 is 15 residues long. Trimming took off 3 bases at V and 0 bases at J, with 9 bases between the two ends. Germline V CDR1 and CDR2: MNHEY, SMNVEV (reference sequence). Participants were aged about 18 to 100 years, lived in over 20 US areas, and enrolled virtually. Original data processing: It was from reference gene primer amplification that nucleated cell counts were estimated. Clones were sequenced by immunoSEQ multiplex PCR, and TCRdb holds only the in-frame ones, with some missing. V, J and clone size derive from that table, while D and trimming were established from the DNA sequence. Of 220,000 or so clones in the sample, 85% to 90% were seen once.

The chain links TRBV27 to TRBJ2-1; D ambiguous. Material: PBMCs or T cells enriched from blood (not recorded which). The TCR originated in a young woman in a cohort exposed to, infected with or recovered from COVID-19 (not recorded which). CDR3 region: CASSFSPSSYNEQFF. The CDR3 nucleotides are TGTGCCAGCAGTTTTTCGCCGAGCTCCTACAATGAGCAGTTCTTC.